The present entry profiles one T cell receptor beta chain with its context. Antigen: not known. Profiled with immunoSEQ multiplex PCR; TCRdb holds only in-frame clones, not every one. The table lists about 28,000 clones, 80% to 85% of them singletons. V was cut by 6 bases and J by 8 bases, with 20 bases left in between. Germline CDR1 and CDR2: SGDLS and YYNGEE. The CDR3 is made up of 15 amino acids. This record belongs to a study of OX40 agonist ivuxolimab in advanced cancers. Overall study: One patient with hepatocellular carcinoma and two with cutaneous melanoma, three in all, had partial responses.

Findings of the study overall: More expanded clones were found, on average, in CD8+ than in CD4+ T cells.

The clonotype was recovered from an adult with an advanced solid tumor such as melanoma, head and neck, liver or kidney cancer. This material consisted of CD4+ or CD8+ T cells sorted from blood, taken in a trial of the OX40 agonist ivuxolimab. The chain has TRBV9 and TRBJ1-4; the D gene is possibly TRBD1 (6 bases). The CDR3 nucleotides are TGTGCCAGCACCTCGGGGGGGGCGCAAGGGGAAAAACTGTTTTTT. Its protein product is CASTSGGAQGEKLFF.